This TCR beta chain was sequenced in a study of sequential checkpoint blockade in melanoma. Across the whole study: Randomization was 1:1 between first-line nivolumab→ipilimumab and ipilimumab→nivolumab. Both treatment sequences were followed by maintenance nivolumab.

Indicated treatment: randomized to nivolumab then ipilimumab (arm A) or the reverse (arm B). Patients had received no earlier DNA-damaging chemotherapy. Live CD3+CD8+ CD19− CD56− cells were sorted from PBMCs. The germline V gene has CDR1 SGHRS and CDR2 YFSETQ. CDR3 length: 14 amino acids. Trimming cost V 2 bases and J 0 bases, with 9 bases left between them. The table came from immunoSEQ multiplex PCR; TCRdb's copy has only in-frame clones and leaves some out. The table lists about 20,000 clones, just under 75% of them singletons. This clone showed up just a few times. This TCR derives from a human donor with melanoma. Sequenced material: CD8+ T cells sorted from blood (inferred from file names), taken from a patient given nivolumab and ipilimumab in sequence. The rearrangement links TRBV5-1 to TRBJ2-7; the D gene is possibly TRBD2 (5 bases). CDR3 DNA: TGCGCCAGCAGCTTCTCTGGGAGCTCCTACGAGCAGTACTTC. Translating it yields CASSFSGSSYEQYF.